Listed here are 18 T cell receptor beta chains from one sample, sequenced in a study of blood T cells in healthy people across ages. Primed by a sample-barcoded 5' primer and a J-beta primer mix, a second PCR proceeded for about 7 to 11 cycles. TCRdb redid the calling of the 5' RACE reads with MiXCR, one entry per CDR3 protein. The sample holds some 760,000 distinct CDR3 sequences, approximately 25% seen once. These records were also assigned to another study, of T cells of mothers and their children.

The sequenced sample was blood. These receptors all stem from a boy aged 5-17 years in good health.

This clonotype was seen more than once but under ten times. The J gene is TRBJ2-5, the V gene TRBV29-1; 12 positions match TRBD1. Germline V gives CDR1 SQVTM, CDR2 ANQGSEA. CDR3 length: 14 residues. V lost 5 bases, J lost 4 bases, and 5 bases stayed unmatched. The CDR3 loop is CSVRDRGRGETQYF. The DNA for the CDR3 is TGCAGCGTTAGGGACAGGGGGCGCGGAGAGACCCAGTACTTC.

This chain links TRBV7-2 with TRBJ2-5; TRBD2 matches at 12 bases. The J call is uncertain, as TRBJ2-7 better fits the DNA end. Germline-derived CDR1 and CDR2 are SGHTA and FQGNSA. This CDR3 region has 17 residues. CDR3 DNA: TGTGCCAGCAGCCGCCAACTAGCGGGGGGTAGCTCCTACGAGCAGTACTTC. Encoded protein: CASSRQLAGGSSYEQYF.

This clonotype was picked up a small number of times. The chain employs TRBV24-1 and TRBJ1-2; 7 nucleotides line up with TRBD1. CDR3 length equals 14 residues. After removal of 3 bases from V and 2 bases from J, the junction contained 2 bases not matched to a gene. Germline V gene sequence: CDR1 KGHDR, CDR2 SFDVKD. CDR3 nucleotides: TGTGCCACCAGTGATGTAGGGGGCAACTATGGCTACACCTTC. Amino acid sequence: CATSDVGGNYGYTF.

This clonotype was counted a few times. This chain uses TRBV28 with TRBJ2-7, with 9 bases fitting TRBD2. From germline, CDR1 is MDHEN and CDR2 SYDVKM. V dropped 7 bases and J dropped 5; count of bases not matched to a gene: 9. The CDR3 is 14 amino acids. The CDR3 nucleotides are TGTGCCAGCACCCTAGGGACTAGCACCCACGAGCAGTACTTC. Amino acid sequence: CASTLGTSTHEQYF. Looking up the rest from reference TRBV28 and TRBJ2-7 gives the full variable domain: DVKVTQSSRYLVKRTGEKVFLECVQDMDHENMFWYRQDPGLGLRLIYFSYDVKMKEKGDIPEGYSVSREKKERFSLILESASTNQTSMYLCASTLGTSTHEQYFGPGTRLTVT.

The chain employs TRBV25-1 and TRBJ1-6; the D gene is possibly TRBD1 (6 bases). With 4 bases removed from V and 8 bases from J, the gap between germline ends came to 9 bases. In germline, CDR1 is MGHDK, CDR2 SYGVNS. The CDR3 is 13 residues long. In DNA form, the CDR3 reads TGTGCCAGCAGTGGGACAGTTCATTCACCCCTCCACTTT. Translation: CASSGTVHSPLHF.

J is TRBJ2-1 and V is TRBV7-2, with D possibly matching TRBD1 (5 bases). The DNA end is more similar to TRBJ2-7, so the J call may be wrong. The CDR3 covers 14 residues. Per germline, CDR1 SGHTA and CDR2 FQGNSA. The CDR3, as DNA: TGTGCCAGCAGCTTAGATAAGGGGAATTACGAGCAGTACTTC. This codes for CASSLDKGNYEQYF.

A few counts support this clonotype. The rearrangement uses TRBV3-1 and TRBJ1-5; tentatively, D is TRBD1 (5 bases). The ends were cut back, 4 bases at V and 4 bases at J, with 14 bases in the middle. The germline CDR1 and CDR2 sequences are LGHDT and YNNKEL (reference sequence). The CDR3 contains 15 residues. The CDR3 spells CASSLNRNWNQPQHF. In DNA, the CDR3 is TGTGCCAGCAGCCTCAACAGGAATTGGAATCAGCCCCAGCATTTT.

The V and J genes are TRBV28 and TRBJ2-7; 10 positions match TRBD2. The CDR3 extends over 14 amino acids. Germline CDR1 reads MDHEN; CDR2 reads SYDVKM. V shed 7 bases and J 0 bases; nucleotides not matched to a gene: 3. Here the CDR3 reads CASIGTSDSYEQYF. The CDR3 coding sequence is TGTGCCAGCATTGGGACTAGCGACTCCTACGAGCAGTACTTC.

The chain links TRBV14 to TRBJ1-6; no clear D. V dropped 1 base and J dropped 0 bases, with 7 bases sitting between them. The germline V gene has CDR1 SGHDN and CDR2 FVKESK. This CDR3 comprises 16 residues. Here the CDR3 reads CASSQGGSSYNSPLHF. CDR3 bases: TGTGCCAGCAGCCAAGGGGGTAGCTCCTATAATTCACCCCTCCACTTT.

This clonotype was found a few times. V gene TRBV29-1 combines with J gene TRBJ2-5; unclear D gene. The ends were cut back, 6 bases at V and 0 bases at J, with 8 bases in the middle. Germline-derived CDR1 and CDR2 are SQVTM and ANQGSEA. CDR3 length equals 12 residues. CDR3 nucleotide sequence: TGCAGCGTCGATTTACACCAAGAGACCCAGTACTTC. It yields the protein CSVDLHQETQYF. Supplemented by reference TRBV29-1 and TRBJ2-5, the full variable domain reads SAVISQKPSRDICQRGTSLTIQCQVDSQVTMMFWYRQQPGQSLTLIATANQGSEATYESGFVIDKFPISRPNLTFSTLTVSNMSPEDSSIYLCSVDLHQETQYFGPGTRLLVL.

Only a few counts were recorded for this clonotype. The genes are TRBV7-6 and TRBJ2-5; 7 positions match TRBD2. The J call is in doubt because the DNA end fits TRBJ2-7 better. Per germline, CDR1 SGHVS and CDR2 FNYEAQ. The CDR3 runs to 14 residues. CDR3 nucleotide sequence: TGTGCCAGCAGCCCCCGGGGGGAACTCTACGAGCAGTACTTC. This codes for CASSPRGELYEQYF.

This clonotype was found a few times. The rearrangement joins TRBV6-5 to TRBJ2-7; 7 bases match TRBD1. The CDR3 has 13 amino acids. Germline-derived CDR1 and CDR2 are MNHEY and SVGAGI. V was clipped by 6 bases and J by 6 bases; unmatched bases: 8. CDR3 region: CASSPRDRLEQYF. CDR3 bases: TGTGCCAGCAGCCCCCGGGACAGACTCGAGCAGTACTTC.

CDR3 nucleotide sequence: TGCAGTGCTAGTCCCAGGTTCGCCTACGAGCAGTACTTC. It specifies CSASPRFAYEQYF. This chain connects TRBV20-1 to TRBJ2-7; D call uncertain. Per the germline V gene, CDR1 is DFQATT and CDR2 is SNEGSKA (reference sequence). The CDR3 is made up of 13 amino acids. Trimming shortened V by 3 bases and J by 2 bases, and 11 bases separated the two germline ends.

This clonotype occurred a few times. The V call is TRBV20-1, the J call TRBJ1-5; D perhaps matches TRBD1 (6 bases). Between the trimmed V and J ends, which lost 6 bases and 0 bases, there was a span of 18 bases. The germline V gene encodes CDR1 DFQATT and CDR2 SNEGSKA (reference sequence). The length of the CDR3 is 16 residues. In DNA, the CDR3 is TGCAGTGCGATGGTAGACAGGCCCTATAGCAATCAGCCCCAGCATTTT. Its protein product is CSAMVDRPYSNQPQHF.

This clonotype turned up a few times. The rearrangement links TRBV24-1 to TRBJ1-1; unclear D gene. Trimming cost V 0 bases and J 6 bases, with 10 bases left between them. The germline CDR1 and CDR2 sequences are KGHDR and SFDVKD. The CDR3 extends over 14 amino acids. As DNA, the CDR3 is TGTGCCACCAGTGATTTGTCGCAGGCCCCTGAAGCTTTCTTT. Protein product: CATSDLSQAPEAFF.

The V gene is TRBV20-1, the J gene TRBJ1-4; a possible D gene is TRBD1 (5 bases). Trimming stripped 3 bases from V and 3 bases from J, with 11 bases between. Germline CDR1 and CDR2: DFQATT and SNEGSKA (reference sequence). There are 14 residues in the CDR3. Written as DNA, the CDR3 is TGCAGTGCTAGCTCCGGGACGGCTAATGAAAAACTGTTTTTT. Amino acids: CSASSGTANEKLFF.

The V and J genes are TRBV20-1 and TRBJ2-7, with D possibly TRBD2 on 5 matching bases. The V gene's germline CDR1 is DFQATT and CDR2 SNEGSKA (reference sequence). V lost 5 bases to trimming and J lost 9 bases, with 17 bases between them. CDR3 length: 12 residues. The CDR3 is CSAEGPAAGQYF. The CDR3 coding sequence is TGCAGTGCTGAGGGCCCAGCTGCCGGGCAGTACTTC.

This rearrangement joins TRBV12-3 or TRBV12-4 to TRBJ2-3; D may be TRBD2 (6 bases). V gave up 6 bases and J gave up 0 bases, with 13 bases separating them. CDR3 length equals 15 residues. CDR3 amino acids: CASRGGRVSTDTQYF. The CDR3 DNA reads as TGTGCCAGCAGGGGGGGACGGGTCAGCACAGATACGCAGTATTTT.